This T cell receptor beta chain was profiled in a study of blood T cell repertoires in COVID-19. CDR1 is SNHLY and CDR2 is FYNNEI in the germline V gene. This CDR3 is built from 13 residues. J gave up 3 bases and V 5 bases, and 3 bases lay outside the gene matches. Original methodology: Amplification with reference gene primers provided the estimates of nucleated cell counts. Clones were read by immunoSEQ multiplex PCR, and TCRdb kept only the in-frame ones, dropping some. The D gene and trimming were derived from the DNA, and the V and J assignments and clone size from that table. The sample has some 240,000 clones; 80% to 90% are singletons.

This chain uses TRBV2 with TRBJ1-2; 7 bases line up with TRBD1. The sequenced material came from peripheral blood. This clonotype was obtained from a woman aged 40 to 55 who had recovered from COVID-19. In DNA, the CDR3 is TGTGCCAGCAGTCACAGGGGAGACTATGGCTACACCTTC. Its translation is CASSHRGDYGYTF.